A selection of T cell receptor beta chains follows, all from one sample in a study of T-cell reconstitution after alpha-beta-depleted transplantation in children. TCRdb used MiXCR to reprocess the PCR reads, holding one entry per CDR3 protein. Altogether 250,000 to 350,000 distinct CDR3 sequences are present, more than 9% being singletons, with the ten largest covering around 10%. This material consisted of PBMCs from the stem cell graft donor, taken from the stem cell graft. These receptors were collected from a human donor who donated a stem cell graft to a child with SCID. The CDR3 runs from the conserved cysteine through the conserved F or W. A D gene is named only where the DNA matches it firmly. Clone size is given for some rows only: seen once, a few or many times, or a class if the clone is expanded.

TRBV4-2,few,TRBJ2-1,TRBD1,CASSQTPGQGSNEQFF,TGTGCCAGCAGCCAAACCCCGGGACAGGGTTCCAATGAGCAGTTCTTC
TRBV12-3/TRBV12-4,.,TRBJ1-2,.,CASSSLYGYTF,TGTGCCAGCAGTTCGCTCTATGGCTACACCTTC
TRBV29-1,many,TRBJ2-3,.,CSVRRTDTQYF,TGCAGCGTTAGGAGGACAGATACGCAGTATTTT
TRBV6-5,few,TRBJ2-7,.,CASSKTGLTTYEQYF,TGTGCCAGCAGCAAAACCGGACTAACAACCTACGAGCAGTACTTC
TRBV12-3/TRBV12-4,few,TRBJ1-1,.,CASSLSMGQGVTEAFF,TGTGCCAGCAGTTTAAGTATGGGACAAGGGGTCACTGAAGCTTTCTTT
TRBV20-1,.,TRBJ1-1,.,CSVRGESTEAFF,TGCAGTGTAAGAGGGGAGAGTACTGAAGCTTTCTTT
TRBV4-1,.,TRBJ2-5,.,CASSQVNQETQYF,TGCGCCAGCAGCCAAGTCAATCAAGAGACCCAGTACTTC
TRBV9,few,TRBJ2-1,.,CASSVGAPVAAIRYNEQFF,TGTGCCAGCAGCGTAGGAGCCCCGGTGGCAGCCATTCGGTACAATGAGCAGTTCTTC
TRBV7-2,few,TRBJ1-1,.,CASSPGSRTEAFF,TGTGCCAGCAGCCCGGGCTCGCGAACTGAAGCTTTCTTT
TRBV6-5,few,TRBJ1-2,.,CASSSHTGLGYGYTF,TGTGCCAGCAGTTCTCACACCGGGTTGGGCTATGGCTACACCTTC
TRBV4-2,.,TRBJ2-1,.,CASSQAGLREQFF,TGTGCCAGCAGCCAAGCAGGGCTCCGGGAGCAGTTCTTC
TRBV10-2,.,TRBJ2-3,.,CASSVDVTDTQYF,TGCGCCAGCAGTGTTGATGTCACAGATACGCAGTATTTT
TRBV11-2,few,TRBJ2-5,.,CASSSPSHPARNYQETQYF,TGTGCCAGCAGCTCCCCCTCCCACCCCGCCCGAAACTATCAAGAGACCCAGTACTTC
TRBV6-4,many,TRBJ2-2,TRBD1,CASQKTGEDTGELFF,TGTGCCAGCCAAAAGACAGGGGAAGACACCGGGGAGCTGTTTTTT
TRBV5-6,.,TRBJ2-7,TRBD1,CASTGQGTMYEQYF,TGTGCCAGCACAGGACAGGGGACTATGTACGAGCAGTACTTC
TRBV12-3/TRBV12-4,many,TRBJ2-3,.,CASSFPSAADTQYF,TGTGCCAGCAGTTTCCCTAGCGCTGCAGATACGCAGTATTTT
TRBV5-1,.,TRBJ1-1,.,CASSKDGGTEAFF,TGCGCCAGCAGCAAGGACGGGGGCACTGAAGCTTTCTTT